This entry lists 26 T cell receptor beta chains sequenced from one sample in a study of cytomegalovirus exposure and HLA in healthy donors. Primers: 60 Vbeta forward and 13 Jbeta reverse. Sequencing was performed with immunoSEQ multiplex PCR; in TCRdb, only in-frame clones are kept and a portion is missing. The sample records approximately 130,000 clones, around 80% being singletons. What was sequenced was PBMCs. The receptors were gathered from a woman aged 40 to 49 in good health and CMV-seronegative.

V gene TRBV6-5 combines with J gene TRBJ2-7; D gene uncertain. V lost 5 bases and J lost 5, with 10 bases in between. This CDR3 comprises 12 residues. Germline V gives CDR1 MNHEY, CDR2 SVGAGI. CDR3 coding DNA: TGTGCCAGCAGTCCCAGGAAGCACGAGCAGTACTTC. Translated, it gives CASSPRKHEQYF.

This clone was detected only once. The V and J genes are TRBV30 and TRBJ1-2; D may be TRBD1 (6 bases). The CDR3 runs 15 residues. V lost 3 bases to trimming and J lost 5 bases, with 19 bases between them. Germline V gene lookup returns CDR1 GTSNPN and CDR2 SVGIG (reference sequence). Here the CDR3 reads CAWSVGRGGVYGYTF. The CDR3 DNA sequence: TGTGCCTGGAGCGTAGGGAGGGGGGGCGTTTATGGCTACACCTTC.

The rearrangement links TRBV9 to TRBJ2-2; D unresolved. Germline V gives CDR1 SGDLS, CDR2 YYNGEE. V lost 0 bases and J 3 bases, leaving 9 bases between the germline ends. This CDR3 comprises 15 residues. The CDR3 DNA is TGTGCCAGCAGCGTAGTACAGACCGACACCGGGGAGCTGTTTTTT. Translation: CASSVVQTDTGELFF.

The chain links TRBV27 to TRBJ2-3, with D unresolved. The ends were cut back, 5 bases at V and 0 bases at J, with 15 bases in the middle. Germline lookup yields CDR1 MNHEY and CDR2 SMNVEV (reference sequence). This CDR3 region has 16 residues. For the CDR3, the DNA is TGTGCCAGCAGTACTCCTAAGTCCCTCAGCACAGATACGCAGTATTTT. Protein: CASSTPKSLSTDTQYF.

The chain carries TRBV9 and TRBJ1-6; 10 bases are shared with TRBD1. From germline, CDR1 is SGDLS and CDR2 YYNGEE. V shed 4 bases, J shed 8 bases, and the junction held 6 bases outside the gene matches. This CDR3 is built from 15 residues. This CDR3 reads CASSRRTGGDSPLHF. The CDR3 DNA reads TGTGCCAGCAGCCGCCGGACAGGGGGAGATTCACCCCTCCACTTT. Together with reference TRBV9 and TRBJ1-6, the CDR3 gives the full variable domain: DSGVTQTPKHLITATGQRVTLRCSPRSGDLSVYWYQQSLDQGLQFLIQYYNGEERAKGNILERFSAQQFPDLHSELNLSSLELGDSALYFCASSRRTGGDSPLHFGNGTRLTVT.

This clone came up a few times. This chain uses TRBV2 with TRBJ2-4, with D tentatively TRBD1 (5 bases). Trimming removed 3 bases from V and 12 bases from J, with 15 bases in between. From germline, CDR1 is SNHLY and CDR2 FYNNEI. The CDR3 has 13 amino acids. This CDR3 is CASSDSAGSAQYF. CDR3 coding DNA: TGTGCCAGCAGTGATTCGGCAGGGTCTGCTCAGTACTTC.

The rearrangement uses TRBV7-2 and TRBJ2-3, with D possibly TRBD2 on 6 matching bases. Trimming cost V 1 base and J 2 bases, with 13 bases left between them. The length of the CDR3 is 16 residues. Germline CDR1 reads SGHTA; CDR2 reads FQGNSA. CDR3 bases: TGTGCCAGCAGCTTAGTGGCGGGGCCCTCCACAGATACGCAGTATTTT. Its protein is CASSLVAGPSTDTQYF.

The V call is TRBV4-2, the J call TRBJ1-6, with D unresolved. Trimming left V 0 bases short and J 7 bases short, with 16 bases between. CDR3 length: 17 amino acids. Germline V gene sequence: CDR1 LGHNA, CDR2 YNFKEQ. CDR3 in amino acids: CASSQEEAGYGNSPLHF. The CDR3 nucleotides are TGTGCCAGCAGCCAAGAAGAGGCGGGGTATGGGAATTCACCCCTCCACTTT.

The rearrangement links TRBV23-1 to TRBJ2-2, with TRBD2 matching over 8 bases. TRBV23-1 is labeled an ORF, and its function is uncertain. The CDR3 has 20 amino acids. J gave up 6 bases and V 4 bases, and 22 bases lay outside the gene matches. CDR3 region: CASSLVARALTGGGAGELFF. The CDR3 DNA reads TGCGCCAGCAGTCTCGTTGCCAGGGCGTTAACCGGGGGGGGTGCCGGGGAGCTGTTTTTT.

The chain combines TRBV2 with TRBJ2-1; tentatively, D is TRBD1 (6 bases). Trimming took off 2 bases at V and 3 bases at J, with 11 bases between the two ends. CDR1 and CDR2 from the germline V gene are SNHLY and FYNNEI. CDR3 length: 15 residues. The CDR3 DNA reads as TGTGCCAGCAGTGAACCCCGAGGGGGCTACAATGAGCAGTTCTTC. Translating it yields CASSEPRGGYNEQFF.

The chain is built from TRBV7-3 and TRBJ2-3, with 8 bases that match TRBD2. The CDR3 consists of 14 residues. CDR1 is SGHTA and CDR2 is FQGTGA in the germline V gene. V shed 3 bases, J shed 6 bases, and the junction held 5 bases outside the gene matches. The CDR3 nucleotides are TGTGCCAGCAGCTTGGCGGGGGGCGTTGATACGCAGTATTTT. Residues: CASSLAGGVDTQYF.

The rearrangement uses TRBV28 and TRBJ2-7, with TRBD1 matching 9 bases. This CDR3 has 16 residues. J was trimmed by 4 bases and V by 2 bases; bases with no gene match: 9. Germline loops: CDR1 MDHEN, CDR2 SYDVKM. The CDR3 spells CASSLASGTGRYEQYF. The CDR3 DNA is TGTGCCAGCAGTTTAGCCTCCGGGACAGGGCGGTACGAGCAGTACTTC.

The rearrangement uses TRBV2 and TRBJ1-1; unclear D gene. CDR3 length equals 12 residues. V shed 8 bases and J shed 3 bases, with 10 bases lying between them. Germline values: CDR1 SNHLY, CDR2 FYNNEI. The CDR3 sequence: CASEVTDTEAFF. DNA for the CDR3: TGTGCCAGCGAAGTAACAGACACTGAAGCTTTCTTT.

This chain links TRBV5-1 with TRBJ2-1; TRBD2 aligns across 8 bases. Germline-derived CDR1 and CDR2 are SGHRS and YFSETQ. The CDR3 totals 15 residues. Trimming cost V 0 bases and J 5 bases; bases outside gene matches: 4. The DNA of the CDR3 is TGCGCCAGCAGCTTGGACGGGAGGGCCGACAATGAGCAGTTCTTC. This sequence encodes CASSLDGRADNEQFF. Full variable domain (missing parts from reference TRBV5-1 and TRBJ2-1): KAGVTQTPRYLIKTRGQQVTLSCSPISGHRSVSWYQQTPGQGLQFLFEYFSETQRNKGNFPGRFSGRQFSNSRSEMNVSTLELGDSALYLCASSLDGRADNEQFFGPGTRLTVL.

For the CDR3, the DNA is TGTGCCAGCAGCGTAGACAGTAACTACGAGCAGTACTTC. Translating it yields CASSVDSNYEQYF. The rearrangement uses TRBV9 and TRBJ2-7; D remains unclear. This CDR3 is 13 amino acids long. V was clipped by 0 bases and J by 3 bases, with 7 bases between them. From germline, CDR1 is SGDLS and CDR2 YYNGEE.

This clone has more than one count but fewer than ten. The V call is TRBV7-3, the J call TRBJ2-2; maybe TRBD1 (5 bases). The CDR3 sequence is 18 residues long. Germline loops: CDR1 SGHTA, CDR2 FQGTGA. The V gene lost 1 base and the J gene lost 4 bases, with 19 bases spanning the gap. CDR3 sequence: CASSLKGRVDILTGELFF. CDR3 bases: TGTGCCAGCAGCTTAAAAGGTCGCGTGGACATTCTCACCGGGGAGCTGTTTTTT.

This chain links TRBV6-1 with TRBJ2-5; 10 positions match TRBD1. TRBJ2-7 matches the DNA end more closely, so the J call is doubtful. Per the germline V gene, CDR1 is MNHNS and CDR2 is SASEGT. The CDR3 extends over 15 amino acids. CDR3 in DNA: TGTGCCAGCAGTGAGGGGGGACAGGGGTCGGGCGAGCAGTACTTC. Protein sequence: CASSEGGQGSGEQYF.

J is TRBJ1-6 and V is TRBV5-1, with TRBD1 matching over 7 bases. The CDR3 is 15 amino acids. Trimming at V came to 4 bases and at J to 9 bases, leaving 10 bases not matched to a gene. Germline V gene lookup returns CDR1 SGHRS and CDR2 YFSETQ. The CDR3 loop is CASSPDWTGGSPLHF. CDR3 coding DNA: TGCGCCAGCAGCCCGGACTGGACAGGAGGTTCACCCCTCCACTTT.

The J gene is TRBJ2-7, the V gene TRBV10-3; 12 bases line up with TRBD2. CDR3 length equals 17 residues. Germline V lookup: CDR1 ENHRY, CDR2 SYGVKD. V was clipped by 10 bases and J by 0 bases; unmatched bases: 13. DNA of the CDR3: TGTGCCAGCAGCCCGGGGTCTAGCGGGGGGGGCTCCTACGAGCAGTACTTC. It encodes CASSPGSSGGGSYEQYF.

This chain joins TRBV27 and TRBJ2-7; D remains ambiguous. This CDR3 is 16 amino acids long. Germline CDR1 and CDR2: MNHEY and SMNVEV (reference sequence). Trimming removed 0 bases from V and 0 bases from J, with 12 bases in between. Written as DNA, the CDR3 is TGTGCCAGCAGTTTATCCCACAGCTCCAGCTCCTACGAGCAGTACTTC. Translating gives CASSLSHSSSSYEQYF.

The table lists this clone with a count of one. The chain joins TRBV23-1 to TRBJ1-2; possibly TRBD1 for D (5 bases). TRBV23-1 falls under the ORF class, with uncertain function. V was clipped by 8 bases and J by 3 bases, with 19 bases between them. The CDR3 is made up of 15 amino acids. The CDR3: CASGLGQGRDYGYTF. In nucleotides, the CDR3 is TGCGCCAGCGGTTTGGGGCAGGGAAGAGACTATGGCTACACCTTC.

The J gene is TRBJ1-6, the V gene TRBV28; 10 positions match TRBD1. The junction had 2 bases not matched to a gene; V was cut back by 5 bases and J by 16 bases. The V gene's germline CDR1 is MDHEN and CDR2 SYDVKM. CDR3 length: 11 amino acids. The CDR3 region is CASSADRGLHF. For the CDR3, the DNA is TGTGCCAGCAGTGCGGACAGGGGGCTCCACTTT.

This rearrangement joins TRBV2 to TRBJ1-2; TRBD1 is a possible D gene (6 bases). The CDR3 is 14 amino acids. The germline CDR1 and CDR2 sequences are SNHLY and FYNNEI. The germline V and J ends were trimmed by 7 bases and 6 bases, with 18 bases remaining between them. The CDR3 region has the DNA TGTGCCAGCACCGACCGGTGGGGGGGCGATGGCTACACCTTC. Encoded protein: CASTDRWGGDGYTF. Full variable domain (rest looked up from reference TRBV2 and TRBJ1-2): EPEVTQTPSHQVTQMGQEVILRCVPISNHLYFYWYRQILGQKVEFLVSFYNNEISEKSEIFDDQFSVERPDGSNFTLKIRSTKLEDSAMYFCASTDRWGGDGYTFGSGTRLTVV.

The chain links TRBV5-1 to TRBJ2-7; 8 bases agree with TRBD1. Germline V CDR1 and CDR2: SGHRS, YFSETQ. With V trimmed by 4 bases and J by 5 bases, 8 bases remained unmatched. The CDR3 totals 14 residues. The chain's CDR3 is CASSLDGQGNEQYF. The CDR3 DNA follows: TGCGCCAGCAGCCTGGATGGACAGGGCAACGAGCAGTACTTC.

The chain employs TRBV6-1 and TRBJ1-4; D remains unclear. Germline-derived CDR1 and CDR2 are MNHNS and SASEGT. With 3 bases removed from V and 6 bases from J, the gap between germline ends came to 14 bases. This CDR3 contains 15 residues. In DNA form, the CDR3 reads TGTGCCAGCAGTGACGCGTCCCCGCAGGATGAAAAACTGTTTTTT. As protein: CASSDASPQDEKLFF.

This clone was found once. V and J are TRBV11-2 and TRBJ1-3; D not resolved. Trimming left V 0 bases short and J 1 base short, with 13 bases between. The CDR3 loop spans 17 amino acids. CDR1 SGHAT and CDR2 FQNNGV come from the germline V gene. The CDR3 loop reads CASSLDAGRWSGNTIYF. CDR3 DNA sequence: TGTGCCAGCAGCTTAGACGCAGGCCGTTGGTCTGGAAACACCATATATTTT.